These 27 T cell receptor beta chains share one sample of origin, sequenced in a study of T cells in tuberculosis. Clones were read by immunoSEQ multiplex PCR, and TCRdb kept only the in-frame ones, dropping some. The repertoire holds some 31,000 clones, with less than 95% as singletons. Time point indicated: new active TB diagnosis, blood taken before or within 7 days of starting treatment. This sample comprised PBMCs, obtained at tuberculosis diagnosis. The receptors derive from an adult with tuberculosis.

The CDR3 DNA is TGTGCCAGCAGTTATGGGACAGGGGTGTGGGAAAAACTGTTTTTT. Translation: CASSYGTGVWEKLFF. V gene TRBV27 combines with J gene TRBJ1-4; the match to TRBD1 covers 10 bases. The CDR3 is 15 amino acids. Germline V lookup: CDR1 MNHEY, CDR2 SMNVEV (reference sequence). Trimming cost V 4 bases and J 8 bases; bases outside gene matches: 7.

The V and J genes are TRBV2 and TRBJ1-4, with TRBD1 matching over 10 bases. Losses at the gene ends were 4 bases for V and 12 bases for J; bases not matched to a gene: 8. From germline, CDR1 is SNHLY and CDR2 FYNNEI. This CDR3 is built from 14 residues. The CDR3 bases are TGTGCCAGCAGTGGCAGGACAGGGGGAAGGGAACTGTTTTTT. Translated: CASSGRTGGRELFF.

The chain is built from TRBV12-5 and TRBJ2-3; 8 bases map to TRBD1. Germline V gene data show CDR1 as LGHNT and CDR2 as FRNRAP. Germline trimming cut 5 bases from V and 1 base from J; bases unmatched to any gene: 11. The length of the CDR3 is 17 residues. CDR3 sequence reads: CASGGDRGLTGTDTQYF. The CDR3 coding sequence is TGTGCTAGTGGTGGTGACAGGGGCTTAACCGGCACAGATACGCAGTATTTT.

The chain is built from TRBV29-1 and TRBJ1-1, with TRBD1 matching 8 bases. The V gene end was trimmed by 1 base and the J gene end by 0 bases; junction bases not matched to a gene: 1. Germline CDR1 and CDR2: SQVTM and ANQGSEA. The CDR3 loop spans 14 amino acids. The CDR3 sequence is CSVEADRVNTEAFF. For the CDR3, the DNA is TGCAGCGTTGAAGCGGACAGGGTGAACACTGAAGCTTTCTTT.

The chain joins TRBV14 to TRBJ1-1; D might be TRBD1 (6 bases). The germline CDR1 and CDR2 sequences are SGHDN and FVKESK. Trimming removed 5 bases at V and 0 bases at J, with 13 bases between. The CDR3 consists of 15 residues. CDR3 region: CASSSRGAVNTEAFF. CDR3 in DNA: TGTGCCAGCAGCTCCCGGGGGGCAGTGAACACTGAAGCTTTCTTT.

The CDR3 protein is CASRPYSPIQGLTEAFF. In DNA, the CDR3 is TGTGCCAGTAGACCATATTCCCCGATACAGGGGCTGACTGAAGCTTTCTTT. The V call is TRBV19, the J call TRBJ1-1, with TRBD1 matching 7 bases. The ends lost 6 bases at V and 5 bases at J; junction bases unmatched: 18. The CDR3 runs to 17 residues. In germline, CDR1 is LNHDA, CDR2 SQIVND (reference sequence).

The chain recombines TRBV4-3 with TRBJ2-7; 8 bases map to TRBD1. Losses at the gene ends were 0 bases for V and 2 bases for J; bases not matched to a gene: 6. CDR1 is LGHNA, CDR2 YSLEER, per germline. The CDR3 length is 16 residues. The CDR3 sequence: CASSQDRQGPAYEQYF. The DNA for the CDR3 is TGCGCCAGCAGCCAAGATAGACAGGGGCCTGCCTACGAGCAGTACTTC.

This chain uses TRBV14 with TRBJ2-7; possibly TRBD1 for D (6 bases). The germline V gene has CDR1 SGHDN and CDR2 FVKESK. The CDR3 is 14 residues long. The V gene lost 4 bases and the J gene lost 4 bases, with 14 bases spanning the gap. CDR3 bases: TGTGCCAGCAGCCGCACACAGGGACCTTACGAGCAGTACTTC. It is translated as CASSRTQGPYEQYF.

The chain is built from TRBV2 and TRBJ2-5; weak D call: TRBD2 (7 bases). The CDR3 totals 14 residues. V was trimmed by 5 bases and J by 4 bases, leaving 14 bases between them. CDR1 is SNHLY, CDR2 FYNNEI, per germline. CDR3 in DNA: TGTGCCAGCAGTACTAGGGGGGGCGGAGAGACCCAGTACTTC. It is translated as CASSTRGGGETQYF.

This chain connects TRBV5-1 to TRBJ1-2, with D possibly being TRBD1 (6 bases). Trimming pared 0 bases from V and 0 bases from J, leaving 9 bases between. This CDR3 has 15 residues. Germline V gene lookup returns CDR1 SGHRS and CDR2 YFSETQ. CDR3 amino acids: CASSLGAGANYGYTF. The CDR3 region has the DNA TGCGCCAGCAGCTTGGGAGCAGGGGCTAACTATGGCTACACCTTC.

The CDR3 spells CASSLDRGGTEAFF. The DNA for the CDR3 is TGTGCCAGCAGCTTAGATAGGGGGGGAACTGAAGCTTTCTTT. The chain couples TRBV11-2 to TRBJ1-1; weak D call: TRBD1 (6 bases). CDR1 SGHAT and CDR2 FQNNGV come from the germline V gene. The CDR3 length is 14 residues. V shed 0 bases and J shed 5 bases, with 10 bases lying between them.

This chain uses TRBV5-6 with TRBJ2-2, with TRBD1 matching 7 bases. Germline V gives CDR1 SGHDT, CDR2 YYEEEE. V trimming: 2 bases; J trimming: 1 base; junction bases outside the gene matches: 2. The CDR3 length is 15 residues. CDR3 amino acids: CASSLAGGNTGELFF. The CDR3 DNA follows: TGTGCCAGCAGCTTAGCAGGGGGGAACACCGGGGAGCTGTTTTTT.

V and J are TRBV10-1 and TRBJ2-7; D is uncertain. V lost 2 bases and J 7 bases, leaving 12 bases between the germline ends. The germline V gene has CDR1 WNHNN and CDR2 SYGVQD (reference sequence). The CDR3 consists of 13 residues. The CDR3 DNA sequence: TGCGCCAGCAGTGAGGTTCCTAAGGGAGAGCAGTACGTC. Translated, it gives CASSEVPKGEQYV.

The rearrangement links TRBV18 to TRBJ1-2; D gene uncertain. The germline gives CDR1 KGHSH, CDR2 LQKENI. The length of the CDR3 is 14 residues. V lost 3 bases, J lost 3 bases, and 11 bases lay in between. Written as DNA, the CDR3 is TGTGCCAGCTCACCCCTAAGATCGGACTATGGCTACACCTTC. Its translation is CASSPLRSDYGYTF.

V usage is TRBV14 and J usage is TRBJ2-4; D unclear. Germline values: CDR1 SGHDN, CDR2 FVKESK. V was clipped by 0 bases and J by 7 bases, with 10 bases between them. The CDR3 runs 14 residues. The CDR3 region is CASSQDALSNIQYF. The CDR3 DNA is TGTGCCAGCAGCCAAGACGCGCTCTCTAACATTCAGTACTTC. Variable domain in full (rest from reference TRBV14 and TRBJ2-4): EAGVTQFPSHSVIEKGQTVTLRCDPISGHDNLYWYRRVMGKEIKFLLHFVKESKQDESGMPNNRFLAERTGGTYSTLKVQPAELEDSGVYFCASSQDALSNIQYFGAGTRLSVL.

This chain connects TRBV6-5 to TRBJ1-4, with D possibly being TRBD1 (6 bases). The germline CDR1 and CDR2 sequences are MNHEY and SVGAGI. The CDR3 is made up of 14 amino acids. Between the trimmed V and J ends, which lost 6 bases and 4 bases, there was a span of 12 bases. In DNA form, the CDR3 reads TGTGCCAGCAGCCGAGGACAGCTTAATGAAAAACTGTTTTTT. This sequence encodes CASSRGQLNEKLFF.

V gene TRBV27 combines with J gene TRBJ2-7, with 7 bases that match TRBD1. CDR3 size: 13 residues. The V segment lost 6 bases and the J segment 5 bases; nucleotides outside the gene matches: 7. CDR1 and CDR2 (germline): MNHEY, SMNVEV (reference sequence). CDR3 coding DNA: TGTGCCAGCAGGACAGGGCGGATACACGAGCAGTACTTC. Protein sequence: CASRTGRIHEQYF.

The V and J genes are TRBV5-6 and TRBJ1-2, with 9 bases identical to TRBD1. Trimming took 4 bases from V and 4 from J; bases not matched to a gene: 5. Germline CDR1 and CDR2: SGHDT and YYEEEE. CDR3 size: 14 residues. The CDR3, as DNA: TGTGCCAGCAGCGGTGCACAGGGGGCCTATGGCTACACCTTC. Translating it yields CASSGAQGAYGYTF.

The chain is built from TRBV7-2 and TRBJ1-2; 7 nucleotides agree with TRBD1. From germline, CDR1 is SGHTA and CDR2 FQGNSA. The CDR3 has 15 amino acids. V shed 3 bases, J shed 2 bases, and the junction held 6 bases outside the gene matches. The CDR3 reads CASSLQTGPNYGYTF. The CDR3 DNA sequence: TGTGCCAGCAGCTTGCAGACAGGGCCCAACTATGGCTACACCTTC.

This clone was detected only a few times. The rearrangement joins TRBV10-3 to TRBJ1-2, with D possibly being TRBD1 (6 bases). From germline, CDR1 is ENHRY and CDR2 SYGVKD. The CDR3 has 14 residues. V lost 6 bases, J lost 5 bases, and 16 bases lay in between. CDR3 nucleotides: TGTGCCATCAGCGAGGGTAGGGGGACGTATGGCTACACCTTC. Amino acid sequence: CAISEGRGTYGYTF.

The rearrangement links TRBV19 to TRBJ2-3, with 11 bases matching TRBD2. With V trimmed by 5 bases and J by 4 bases, 5 bases remained unmatched. The length of the CDR3 is 15 residues. Germline loops: CDR1 LNHDA, CDR2 SQIVND (reference sequence). CDR3: CASSHLAGGSDTQYF. CDR3 in DNA: TGTGCCAGTAGTCACCTAGCGGGGGGATCAGATACGCAGTATTTT.

V gene TRBV5-6 combines with J gene TRBJ2-4, with 7 bases identical to TRBD2. The V segment lost 1 base and the J segment 8 bases; nucleotides outside the gene matches: 3. The length of the CDR3 is 13 residues. CDR1 SGHDT and CDR2 YYEEEE come from the germline V gene. CDR3 amino acids: CASSLRTRDIQYF. Written as DNA, the CDR3 is TGTGCCAGCAGCTTGAGGACTAGAGACATTCAGTACTTC.

In this sample, this clone turned up a few times. CDR3 sequence (DNA): TGTGCCAGCACTGGACAGGTCTATGGCTACACCTTC. It is translated as CASTGQVYGYTF. The chain uses TRBV2 and TRBJ1-2; 7 bases are a match to TRBD1. The J segment lost 4 bases and the V segment lost 7 bases, leaving 3 bases of the junction unmatched. Per the germline V gene, CDR1 is SNHLY and CDR2 is FYNNEI. The CDR3 is made up of 12 amino acids.

This rearrangement joins TRBV19 to TRBJ2-7; perhaps TRBD1 as D (5 bases). Germline V gene data show CDR1 as LNHDA and CDR2 as SQIVND (reference sequence). This CDR3 contains 13 residues. The ends were cut back, 5 bases at V and 1 base at J, with 9 bases in the middle. The CDR3: CASSWGISYEQYF. DNA of the CDR3: TGTGCCAGTAGTTGGGGCATTTCCTACGAGCAGTACTTC.

The rearrangement uses TRBV28 and TRBJ1-1; possibly TRBD1 for D (5 bases). The CDR3 has 13 residues. Trimming left V 5 bases short and J 9 bases short, with 16 bases between. Germline V gene data show CDR1 as MDHEN and CDR2 as SYDVKM. The CDR3 spells CASSPQAGLKAFF. The CDR3 nucleotides are TGTGCCAGCAGTCCCCAAGCAGGGCTCAAAGCTTTCTTT.

This chain joins TRBV6-6 and TRBJ2-1, with a tentative D call TRBD2 (6 bases). The V gene lost 6 bases and the J gene lost 8 bases, with 14 bases spanning the gap. The length of the CDR3 is 13 residues. The germline CDR1 and CDR2 sequences are MNHNY and SVGAGI (reference sequence). CDR3 DNA sequence: TGTGCCAGCAGCCCCGTCGGGACTCATGAGCAGTTCTTC. Residues: CASSPVGTHEQFF.

The chain uses TRBV7-2 and TRBJ1-1; D perhaps matches TRBD1 (5 bases). The CDR3 loop spans 16 amino acids. The germline V and J ends were trimmed by 1 base and 4 bases, with 16 bases remaining between them. Looked up from germline, CDR1 is SGHTA and CDR2 is FQGNSA. CDR3 sequence (DNA): TGTGCCAGCAGCTTAGGACGGCAGGGTCCAAGCACTGAAGCTTTCTTT. Its protein is CASSLGRQGPSTEAFF.